This TCR beta chain was obtained from a study of control samples from healthy donors and cancer patients. The V gene lost 3 bases and the J gene lost 3 bases, with 6 bases spanning the gap. The CDR3 spans 12 residues. From germline, CDR1 is PRHDT and CDR2 FYEKMQ (reference sequence). Assay used: immunoSEQ multiplex PCR; TCRdb lists only in-frame clones, some missing. Of fewer than 150,000 clones listed, roughly 90% were seen once; the top ten hold just over 8.5%. This clonotype was obtained from a man between 18 and 35 years old in good health. The chain employs TRBV13 and TRBJ2-7; D call uncertain. Input material: blood. CDR3 region: CASSFPHYEQYF. The CDR3 region has the DNA TGTGCCAGCAGCTTCCCCCACTACGAGCAGTACTTC. The variable domain in full, completed from reference TRBV13 and TRBJ2-7, reads AAGVIQSPRHLIKEKRETATLKCYPIPRHDTVYWYQQGPGQDPQFLISFYEKMQSDKGSIPDRFSAQQFSDYHSELNMSSLELGDSALYFCASSFPHYEQYFGPGTRLTVT.